Given below is one T cell receptor (beta chain) in context. The antigen is undetermined. Every patient was affected by relapse after autologous stem cell transplantation, while exposure to brentuximab vedotin was not uniform. The sample is drawn from a study of PD-1 blockade in classical Hodgkin lymphoma. Sequenced by immunoSEQ multiplex PCR; TCRdb stores in-frame clones only, minus some. The sample yields approximately 99,000 clones, 89% seen once. The germline V gene encodes CDR1 SEHNR and CDR2 FQNEAQ (reference sequence). V lost 6 bases and J lost 3, with 15 bases in between. The CDR3 totals 14 residues. Study results and caveats: Newly diagnosed patients reportedly had lower baseline TCR diversity than healthy donors.

The sample here was peripheral blood mononuclear cells (PBMCs), taken before the second cycle of nivolumab. The chain couples TRBV7-9 to TRBJ2-7; D could derive from TRBD1 or TRBD2 (5 bases each). This receptor was identified in a human donor with classical Hodgkin lymphoma. The CDR3 reads CASSDTGANYEQYF. The CDR3 DNA reads as TGTGCCAGCAGTGATACCGGGGCCAACTACGAGCAGTACTTC.